The present entry profiles one TCR beta chain with its context. Its antigen is unknown. These data come from a study of T cells in Graves' hyperthyroidism and ophthalmopathy. Study context: Staff took peripheral blood when the initial diagnosis was made, before any treatment began.

The investigators amplified TCR beta CDR3 regions from RNA transcripts. The TCR CDR3 was amplified in a first-round RT-PCR using the HTBI primer set. MiXCR, run by TCRdb on the multiplex PCR reads, gives a single entry per CDR3 protein. The table shows roughly 38,000 distinct CDR3 sequences, with about 50% occurring only once. Whole-study results and caveats: By a 13 V-J model, ophthalmopathy was set apart from stable hyperthyroidism.

The CDR3 spans 12 residues. Germline CDR1 and CDR2: MNHNY and SVGAGI (reference sequence). The germline V and J ends were trimmed by 8 bases and 7 bases, with 15 bases remaining between them. This sequence joins TRBV6-6 and TRBJ2-7; TRBD2 might be the D (7 bases). The source of this sequence is a woman aged 45 to 65 with Graves' hyperthyroidism that later progressed to Graves' ophthalmopathy. The sequenced material came from blood. The CDR3 is CASGRGGLEQYF. The CDR3 coding sequence is TGTGCCAGCGGGAGGGGGGGTCTTGAGCAGTACTTC.